This T cell receptor (beta chain) was captured by sequencing in a study of T cells in Graves' hyperthyroidism and ophthalmopathy. General observations from the study: Ophthalmopathy stood apart from stable hyperthyroidism in a 13 V-J model.

The investigators amplified TCR beta CDR3 regions from RNA transcripts. TCR CDR3 regions were first amplified by RT-PCR with HTBI primers. TCRdb re-analysed the multiplex PCR reads in MiXCR, keeping a single row per CDR3 protein. The sample has under 300,000 distinct CDR3 sequences, 20% to 30% seen once; the top ten hold more than 25%. As concerns this clonotype: As yet, its antigen is unknown.

The blood sample dates from first hyperthyroidism diagnosis, preceding any ophthalmopathy symptoms. V was clipped by 5 bases and J by 5 bases; unmatched bases: 4. The CDR3 loop spans 13 amino acids. The clonotype comes from a man aged 35-49 years with Graves' hyperthyroidism that later progressed to Graves' ophthalmopathy. What was sequenced was blood. The chain has TRBV12-3 or TRBV12-4 and TRBJ1-1; 8 nucleotides align to TRBD1. The CDR3 DNA follows: TGTGCCAGCAGTCTGAACAGGGGGACTGAAGCTTTCTTT. This encodes CASSLNRGTEAFF.